A single sample is the source of the 12 T cell receptor beta chains below, sequenced in a study of T cells after yellow fever vaccination (dated by TCRdb to between 2017 and 2020). Receptor amplification or capture employed 5' RACE. Sequencing took place on an Illumina HiSeq 2500. Clones were called with MiXCR by TCRdb after fastp trimmed the public reads at Q25, and only in-frame beta chains were retained. Each entry is one CDR3 protein sequence, shown with its most common DNA and genes. For this sample the table gives roughly 500,000 distinct CDR3 sequences, of which less than 20% were detected only once. Approximately 14% of the sample comes from the top ten. The treatment or condition label here, explained by the study, means: live attenuated yellow fever vaccine strain. This specimen was PBMCs, taken 15 days after the yellow fever booster vaccination. These receptor sequences come from a man aged 30 to 39 who received the YFV17D yellow fever vaccine.

V and J are TRBV12-3 or TRBV12-4 and TRBJ2-4, with no clear D. The V end lost 1 base, the J end lost 5 bases, and 3 bases lay between the germline ends. This CDR3 is 12 amino acids long. The CDR3 DNA follows: TGTGCCAGCAGTTTAGGGGAAAACATTCAGTACTTC. It encodes CASSLGENIQYF.

This clonotype was detected only a few times. The chain recombines TRBV4-2 with TRBJ2-7, with D possibly being TRBD1 (5 bases). V lost 0 bases and J 0 bases, leaving 12 bases between the germline ends. The CDR3 is made up of 16 amino acids. The germline V gene has CDR1 LGHNA and CDR2 YNFKEQ. As DNA, the CDR3 is TGTGCCAGCAGCCAAGACGGCAGGGCAAGCTCCTACGAGCAGTACTTC. Residues: CASSQDGRASSYEQYF.

The rearrangement uses TRBV19 and TRBJ2-2, with a tentative D call TRBD1 (5 bases). The CDR3 length is 15 residues. In germline, CDR1 is LNHDA, CDR2 SQIVND (reference sequence). The V and J ends lost 4 bases and 0 bases respectively, with 9 bases between them. In DNA, the CDR3 is TGTGCCAGTAGTAGAAGGGGATCGAACACCGGGGAGCTGTTTTTT. It codes for CASSRRGSNTGELFF.

This clonotype turned up a few times. The rearrangement joins TRBV12-3 or TRBV12-4 to TRBJ2-3, with no clear D. The CDR3 spans 13 residues. Trimming stripped 6 bases from V and 3 bases from J, with 10 bases between. The CDR3 DNA reads as TGTGCCAGCAGCCCGATCCCAACAGATACGCAGTATTTT. Its protein product is CASSPIPTDTQYF.

CDR3 region: CASSLYVAGGWYEQYF. The CDR3 nucleotides read TGTGCCAGCAGCTTATACGTTGCGGGGGGTTGGTACGAGCAGTACTTC. The rearrangement links TRBV7-8 to TRBJ2-7; 8 positions match TRBD2. This CDR3 is 16 amino acids long. V lost 2 bases to trimming and J lost 4 bases; unmatched junction nucleotides: 10. Germline V lookup: CDR1 SGHVS, CDR2 FQNEAQ.

The sample holds a few counts of this clonotype. V gene TRBV7-8 combines with J gene TRBJ2-1; D perhaps matches TRBD1 (6 bases). Trimming removed 5 bases at V and 3 bases at J, with 14 bases between. Germline CDR1 SGHVS, CDR2 FQNEAQ. The length of the CDR3 is 15 residues. The CDR3 loop reads CASSRHRDNYNEQFF. As DNA, the CDR3 is TGTGCCAGCAGCCGTCACCGGGACAACTACAATGAGCAGTTCTTC. Complete variable domain (other parts from reference TRBV7-8 and TRBJ2-1): GAGVSQSPRYKVAKRGQDVALRCDPISGHVSLFWYQQALGQGPEFLTYFQNEAQLDKSGLPSDRFFAERPEGSVSTLKIQRTQQEDSAVYLCASSRHRDNYNEQFFGPGTRLTVL.

This clonotype was observed a handful of times. The rearrangement joins TRBV20-1 to TRBJ2-1; D gene unclear. V was pared by 3 bases and J by 5 bases, with 5 bases between. Germline V gives CDR1 DFQATT, CDR2 SNEGSKA (reference sequence). The length of the CDR3 is 11 residues. The DNA of the CDR3 is TGCAGTGCTAGGCCTGACAATGAGCAGTTCTTC. Amino acids: CSARPDNEQFF.

This clonotype was seen a few times. This chain connects TRBV7-9 to TRBJ1-2; unclear D gene. V was clipped by 0 bases and J by 7 bases, with 3 bases between them. CDR3 length: 11 residues. CDR1 and CDR2 from the germline V gene are SEHNR and FQNEAQ (reference sequence). The CDR3 reads CASSLAFGYTF. For the CDR3, the DNA is TGTGCCAGCAGCTTAGCTTTTGGCTACACCTTC.

Only a few counts were recorded for this clonotype. This sequence joins TRBV4-2 and TRBJ2-7; 8 bases fit TRBD2. Germline trimming cut 0 bases from V and 5 bases from J; bases unmatched to any gene: 12. The length of the CDR3 is 17 residues. CDR1 is LGHNA and CDR2 is YNFKEQ in the germline V gene. The CDR3 region is CASSQDGSGSPGNEQYF. For the CDR3, the DNA is TGTGCCAGCAGCCAAGATGGGAGCGGGAGCCCCGGCAACGAGCAGTACTTC.

In its sample, this clonotype was seen a few times. The J gene is TRBJ2-2, the V gene TRBV20-1; 10 nucleotides agree with TRBD2. The V gene's germline CDR1 is DFQATT and CDR2 SNEGSKA (reference sequence). Trimming at V came to 6 bases and at J to 2 bases, leaving 3 bases not matched to a gene. The CDR3 contains 14 residues. CDR3 protein: CSAQREGNTGELFF. In nucleotides, the CDR3 is TGCAGTGCCCAGCGGGAGGGAAACACCGGGGAGCTGTTTTTT.

This clonotype was recorded many times. This sequence joins TRBV27 and TRBJ2-3; D is unresolved. V lost 5 bases, J lost 1 base, and 7 bases lay in between. Looked up from germline, CDR1 is MNHEY and CDR2 is SMNVEV (reference sequence). This CDR3 region has 13 residues. In DNA form, the CDR3 reads TGTGCCAGCAGTACCACTGGCACAGATACGCAGTATTTT. Its protein is CASSTTGTDTQYF.

The chain links TRBV7-2 to TRBJ1-2, with 9 bases aligning to TRBD1. Per the germline V gene, CDR1 is SGHTA and CDR2 is FQGNSA. V lost 0 bases to trimming and J lost 9 bases; unmatched junction nucleotides: 5. This CDR3 spans 14 amino acids. CDR3 DNA: TGTGCCAGCAGCTTAGCCCCGGACAGGGGTAGCTACACCTTC. It codes for CASSLAPDRGSYTF.